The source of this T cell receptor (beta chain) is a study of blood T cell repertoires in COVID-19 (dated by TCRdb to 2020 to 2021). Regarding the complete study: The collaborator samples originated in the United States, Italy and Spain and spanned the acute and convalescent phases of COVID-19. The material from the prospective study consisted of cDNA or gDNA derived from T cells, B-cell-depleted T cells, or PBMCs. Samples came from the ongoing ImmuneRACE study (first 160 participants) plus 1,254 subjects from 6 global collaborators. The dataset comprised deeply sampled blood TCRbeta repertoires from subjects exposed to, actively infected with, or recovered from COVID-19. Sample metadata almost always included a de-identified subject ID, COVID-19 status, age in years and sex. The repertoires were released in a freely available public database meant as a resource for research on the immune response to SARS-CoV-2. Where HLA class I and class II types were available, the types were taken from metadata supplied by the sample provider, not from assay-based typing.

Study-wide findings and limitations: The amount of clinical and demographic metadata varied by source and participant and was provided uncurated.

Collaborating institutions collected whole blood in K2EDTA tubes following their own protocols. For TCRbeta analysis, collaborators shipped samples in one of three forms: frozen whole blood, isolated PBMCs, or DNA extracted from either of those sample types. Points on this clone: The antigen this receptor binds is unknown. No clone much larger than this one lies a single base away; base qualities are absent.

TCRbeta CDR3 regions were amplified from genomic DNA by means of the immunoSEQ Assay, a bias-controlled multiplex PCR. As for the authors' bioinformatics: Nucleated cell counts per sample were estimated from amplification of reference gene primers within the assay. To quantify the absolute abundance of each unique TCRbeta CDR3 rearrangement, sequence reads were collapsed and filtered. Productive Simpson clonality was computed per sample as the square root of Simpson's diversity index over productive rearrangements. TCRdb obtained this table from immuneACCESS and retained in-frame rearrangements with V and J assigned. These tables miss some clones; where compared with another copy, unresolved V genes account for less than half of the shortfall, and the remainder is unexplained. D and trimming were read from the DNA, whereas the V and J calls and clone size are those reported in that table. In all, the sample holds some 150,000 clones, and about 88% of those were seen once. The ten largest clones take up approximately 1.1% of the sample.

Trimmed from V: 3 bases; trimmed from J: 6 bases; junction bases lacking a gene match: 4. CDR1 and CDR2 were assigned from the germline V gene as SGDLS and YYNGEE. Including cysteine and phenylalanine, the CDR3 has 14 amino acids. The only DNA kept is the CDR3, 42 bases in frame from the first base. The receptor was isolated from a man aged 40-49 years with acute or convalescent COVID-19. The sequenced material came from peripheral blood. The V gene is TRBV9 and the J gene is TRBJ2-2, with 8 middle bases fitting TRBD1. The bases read TGTGCCAGCAGCGAGACAGGGGATCCCGGGGAGCTGTTTTTT. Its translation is CASSETGDPGELFF.